The text below deals with one T cell receptor beta chain. Its antigen is not identified. This entry comes from a study of cytomegalovirus exposure and HLA in healthy donors. Study-wide results and limits: An analysis was carried out at a later point. It showed that HLA-associated TCR beta chains were more clonally expanded than equally common non-associated chains. In a later analysis, TCR association rates varied by HLA locus: DRB1 most, HLA-C fewest. V- and J-gene trimming in TCR beta was tied to a missense DCLRE1C variant by an analysis performed later.

PCR was performed using 60 Vbeta and 13 Jbeta primers. Only in-frame clones appear in the TCRdb table, and some are missing; sequencing was by immunoSEQ multiplex PCR. This sample has 110,000 to 150,000 clones, with roughly 80% found just once. Regarding donors, all were healthy bone marrow donors. V shed 7 bases, J shed 8 bases, and the junction held 8 bases outside the gene matches. The CDR3 totals 13 residues. Germline V gives CDR1 ENHRY, CDR2 SYGVKD. The TCR sequence derives from a male donor in good health and CMV-seronegative. The source material was PBMCs. The chain is built from TRBV10-3 and TRBJ1-2; 9 nucleotides align to TRBD1. CDR3 region: CAIIPGQGRGYTF. The CDR3 DNA reads TGTGCCATCATTCCGGGACAGGGTAGAGGCTACACCTTC.